The T cell receptor beta chain described here comes from a study of spatial heterogeneity in lung cancer. About the study: Raw reads showed each unique TCR and UMI combination turning up more than ten times on average.

Trimming cost V 4 bases and J 3 bases; bases outside gene matches: 0. CDR3 length: 13 residues. Specified time point: sample taken at primary tumor resection. TCRs were sequenced from unsorted whole RNA of tumor, nontumor lung or PBMC. This clonotype is medium-sized by share. Each molecule of TCR cDNA was tagged with one unique molecular identifier. TCRdb ran MiXCR on the 5' RACE reads and lists one entry per CDR3 protein. This sample has some 2,900 distinct CDR3 sequences; more than 15% occur once, and the top ten carry roughly 16%. The chain links TRBV12-3 or TRBV12-4 to TRBJ2-5, with 9 nucleotides matching TRBD1. Sequencing used normal lung tissue next to the tumor, obtained at surgery. The sequence was collected from a male donor with early-stage non-small cell lung cancer. CDR3 residues: CASSWDREETQYF. CDR3 sequence (DNA): TGTGCCAGCAGTTGGGACAGGGAAGAGACCCAGTACTTC.